This entry features one T cell receptor beta chain sequence. The target of this receptor is not known. No qualities accompany the bases; no much larger clone lies one base away. For CDR1 and CDR2, the germline V gene lists WSHSY and SAAADI. The CDR3 contains 15 residues, cysteine and phenylalanine counted. Only the CDR3 portion is preserved as DNA: 45 bases, with reading frame beginning at the first base. V gives up 3 bases and J gives up 0 bases, and the segment between their germline ends measures 9 bases. This sample was included in a study of T cell changes during pregnancy in multiple sclerosis (dated by TCRdb to the late 2010s). About the full investigation: The study examined how the T cell repertoire changed over the course of pregnancy in women with multiple sclerosis.

The library was produced with the immunoSEQ multiplex PCR assay. TCRdb's version of the immuneACCESS table is confined to in-frame rearrangements and falls short of the full clone set. An unresolved V gene accounts for under half of the shortfall where checked; the remainder is of unknown origin. This sample lists more than 25,000 clones; approximately 91% were detected once. About 7.3% of the sample is held by the ten biggest clonotypes. The V and J segments used are TRBV10-2 and TRBJ1-5, with a tentative D gene TRBD1 over 5 matching bases. Sequencing used CD8+ T cells from peripheral blood mononuclear cells, obtained before pregnancy. This clonotype was obtained from a female donor with multiple sclerosis, enrolled in a pregnancy study. The CDR3: CASSDPRDSNQPQHF. The sequenced DNA is TGCGCCAGCAGTGACCCCAGGGATAGCAATCAGCCCCAGCATTTT.